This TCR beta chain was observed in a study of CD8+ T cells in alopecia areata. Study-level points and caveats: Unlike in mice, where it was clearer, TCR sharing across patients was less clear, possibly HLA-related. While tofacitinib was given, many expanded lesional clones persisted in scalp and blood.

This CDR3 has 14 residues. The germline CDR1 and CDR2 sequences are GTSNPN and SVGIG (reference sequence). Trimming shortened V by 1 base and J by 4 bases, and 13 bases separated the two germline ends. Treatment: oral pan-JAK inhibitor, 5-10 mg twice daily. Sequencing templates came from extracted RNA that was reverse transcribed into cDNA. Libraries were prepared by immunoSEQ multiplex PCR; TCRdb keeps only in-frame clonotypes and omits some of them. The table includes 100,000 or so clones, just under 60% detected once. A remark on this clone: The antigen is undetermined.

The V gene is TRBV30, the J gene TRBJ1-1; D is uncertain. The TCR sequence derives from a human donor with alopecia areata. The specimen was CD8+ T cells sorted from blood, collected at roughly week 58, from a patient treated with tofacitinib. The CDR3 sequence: CAWSAATSGTEAFF. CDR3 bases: TGTGCCTGGAGTGCTGCGACCTCGGGCACTGAAGCTTTCTTT. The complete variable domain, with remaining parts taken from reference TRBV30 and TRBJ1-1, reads SQTIHQWPATLVQPVGSPLSLECTVEGTSNPNLYWYRQAAGRGLQLLFYSVGIGQISSEVPQNLSASRPQDRQFILSSKKLLLSDSGFYLCAWSAATSGTEAFFGQGTRLTVV.